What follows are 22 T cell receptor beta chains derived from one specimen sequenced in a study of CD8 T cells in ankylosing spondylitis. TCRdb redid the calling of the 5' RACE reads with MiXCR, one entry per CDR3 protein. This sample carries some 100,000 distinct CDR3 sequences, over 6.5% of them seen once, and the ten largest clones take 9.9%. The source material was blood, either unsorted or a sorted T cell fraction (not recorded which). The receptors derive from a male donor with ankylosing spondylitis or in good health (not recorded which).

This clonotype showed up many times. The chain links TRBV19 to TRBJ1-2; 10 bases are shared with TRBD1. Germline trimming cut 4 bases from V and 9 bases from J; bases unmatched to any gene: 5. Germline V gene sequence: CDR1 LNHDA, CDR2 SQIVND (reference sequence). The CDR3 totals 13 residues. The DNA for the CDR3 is TGTGCCAGTAGTACCCCGACAGGGGGCAGCTACACCTTC. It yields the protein CASSTPTGGSYTF.

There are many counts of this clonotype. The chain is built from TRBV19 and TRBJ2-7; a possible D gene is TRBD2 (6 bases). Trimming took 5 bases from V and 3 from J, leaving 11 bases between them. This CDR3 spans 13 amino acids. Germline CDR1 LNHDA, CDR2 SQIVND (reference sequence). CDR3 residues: CASSGGKGYEQYF. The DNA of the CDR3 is TGTGCCAGTAGTGGCGGGAAGGGCTACGAGCAGTACTTC.

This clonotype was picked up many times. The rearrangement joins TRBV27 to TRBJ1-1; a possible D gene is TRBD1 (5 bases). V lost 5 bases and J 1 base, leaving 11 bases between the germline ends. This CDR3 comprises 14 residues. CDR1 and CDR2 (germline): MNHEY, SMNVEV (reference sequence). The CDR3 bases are TGTGCCAGCAGTCCTCAGGGTGGGAACACTGAAGCTTTCTTT. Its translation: CASSPQGGNTEAFF.

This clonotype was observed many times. The DNA for the CDR3 is TGCGCCAGCAGCTTGAGGCCTAAGGAGGAGACCCAGTACTTC. Encoded protein: CASSLRPKEETQYF. V usage is TRBV5-1 and J usage is TRBJ2-5, with no clear D. CDR1 is SGHRS, CDR2 YFSETQ, per germline. The CDR3 sequence is 14 residues long. The germline V and J ends were trimmed by 1 base and 5 bases, with 12 bases remaining between them.

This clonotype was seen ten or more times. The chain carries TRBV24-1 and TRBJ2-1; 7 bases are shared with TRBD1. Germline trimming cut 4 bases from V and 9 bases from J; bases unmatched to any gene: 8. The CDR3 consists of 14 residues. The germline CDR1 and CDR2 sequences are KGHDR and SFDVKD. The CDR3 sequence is CATSDPGQPAEQFF. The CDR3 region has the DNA TGTGCCACCAGTGACCCGGGACAGCCGGCTGAGCAGTTCTTC.

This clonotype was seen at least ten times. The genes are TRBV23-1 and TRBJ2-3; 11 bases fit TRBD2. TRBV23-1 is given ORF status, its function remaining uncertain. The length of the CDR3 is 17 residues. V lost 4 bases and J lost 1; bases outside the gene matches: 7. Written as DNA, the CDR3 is TGCGCCAGCAGTCCACTACCGGGACTAGCGGGCACAGATACGCAGTATTTT. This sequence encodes CASSPLPGLAGTDTQYF.

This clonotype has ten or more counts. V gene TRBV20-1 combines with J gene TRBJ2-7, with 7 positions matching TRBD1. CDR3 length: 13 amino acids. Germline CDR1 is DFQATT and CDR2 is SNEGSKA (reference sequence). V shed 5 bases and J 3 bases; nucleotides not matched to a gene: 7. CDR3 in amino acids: CSAQLDRHYEQYF. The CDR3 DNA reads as TGCAGTGCTCAGTTGGACAGGCACTACGAGCAGTACTTC.

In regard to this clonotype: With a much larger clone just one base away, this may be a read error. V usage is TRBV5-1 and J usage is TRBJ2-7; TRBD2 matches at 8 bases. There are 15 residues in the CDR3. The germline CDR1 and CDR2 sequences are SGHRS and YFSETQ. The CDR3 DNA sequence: TGCGTCAGCAGCTTGGAATTAGGGACTAGGTACGAGCAGTACTTC. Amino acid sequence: CVSSLELGTRYEQYF.

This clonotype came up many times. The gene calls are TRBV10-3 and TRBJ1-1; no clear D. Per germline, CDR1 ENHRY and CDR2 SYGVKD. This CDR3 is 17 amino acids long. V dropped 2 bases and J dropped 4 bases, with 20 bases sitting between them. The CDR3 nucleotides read TGTGCCATCAGTGAGGGGATGGCGGGGTATAGTAGCACTGAAGCTTTCTTT. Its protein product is CAISEGMAGYSSTEAFF.

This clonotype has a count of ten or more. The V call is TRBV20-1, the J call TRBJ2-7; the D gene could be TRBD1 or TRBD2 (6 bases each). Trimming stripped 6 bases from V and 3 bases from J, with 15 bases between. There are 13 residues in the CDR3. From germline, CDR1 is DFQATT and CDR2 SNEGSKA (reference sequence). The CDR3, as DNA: TGCAGTGCCCCCGGGGGCGCCGGCTACGAGCAGTACTTC. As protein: CSAPGGAGYEQYF.

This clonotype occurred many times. CDR3 sequence reads: CASSSWDRGWEQYF. The CDR3 DNA is TGTGCCAGCAGCTCCTGGGACAGGGGGTGGGAGCAGTACTTC. The J gene is TRBJ2-7, the V gene TRBV7-6; TRBD1 aligns across 11 bases. V lost 4 bases, J lost 7 bases, and 6 bases stayed unmatched. The CDR3 sequence is 14 residues long. Germline V gene data show CDR1 as SGHVS and CDR2 as FNYEAQ.

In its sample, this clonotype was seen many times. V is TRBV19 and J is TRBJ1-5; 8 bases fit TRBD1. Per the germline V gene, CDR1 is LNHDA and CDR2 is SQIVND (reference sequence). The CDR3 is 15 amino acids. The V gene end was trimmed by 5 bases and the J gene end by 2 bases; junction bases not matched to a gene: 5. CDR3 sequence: CASSQGQGRNQPQHF. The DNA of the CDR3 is TGTGCCAGTAGTCAAGGACAGGGACGCAATCAGCCCCAGCATTTT.

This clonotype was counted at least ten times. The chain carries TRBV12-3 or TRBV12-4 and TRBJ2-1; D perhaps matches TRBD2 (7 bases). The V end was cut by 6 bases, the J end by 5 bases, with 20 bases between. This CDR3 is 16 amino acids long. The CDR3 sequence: CASSKKGGGPDNEQFF. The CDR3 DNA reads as TGTGCCAGCAGCAAAAAGGGGGGGGGGCCAGACAATGAGCAGTTCTTC.

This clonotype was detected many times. CDR3 coding DNA: TGTGCCAGCAGCCTACCGGGACAGGGGCGGGGAACTGAAGCTTTCTTT. Translation: CASSLPGQGRGTEAFF. The chain combines TRBV28 with TRBJ1-1; 10 bases align to TRBD1. The CDR3 contains 16 residues. Germline V CDR1 and CDR2: MDHEN, SYDVKM. The junction had 12 bases not matched to a gene; V was cut back by 6 bases and J by 5 bases.

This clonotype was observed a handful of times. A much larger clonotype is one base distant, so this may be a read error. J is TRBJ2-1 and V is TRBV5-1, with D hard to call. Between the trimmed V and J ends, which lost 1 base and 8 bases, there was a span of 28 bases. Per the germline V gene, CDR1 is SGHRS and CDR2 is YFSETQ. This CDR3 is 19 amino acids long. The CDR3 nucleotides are TGCGCCAGCAGCTTGCATGGATTCCCTACGAAGTCTACGGTCGATGAGCAGTTCTTC. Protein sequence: CASSLHGFPTKSTVDEQFF.

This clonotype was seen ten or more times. The CDR3 is CAWNVVRGDTQYF. The CDR3 nucleotides read TGTGCCTGGAACGTCGTAAGGGGGGATACGCAGTATTTT. V gene TRBV30 combines with J gene TRBJ2-3, with a weak D call TRBD1 (6 bases). V lost 4 bases to trimming and J lost 6 bases, with 14 bases between them. This CDR3 is 13 amino acids long. The germline V gene has CDR1 GTSNPN and CDR2 SVGIG (reference sequence).

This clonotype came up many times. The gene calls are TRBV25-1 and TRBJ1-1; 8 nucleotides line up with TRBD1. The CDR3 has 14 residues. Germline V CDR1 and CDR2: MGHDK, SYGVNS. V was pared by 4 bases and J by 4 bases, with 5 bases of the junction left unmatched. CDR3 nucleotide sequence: TGTGCCAGCAGTGCCCGACAGGGGAGCACTGAAGCTTTCTTT. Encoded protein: CASSARQGSTEAFF.

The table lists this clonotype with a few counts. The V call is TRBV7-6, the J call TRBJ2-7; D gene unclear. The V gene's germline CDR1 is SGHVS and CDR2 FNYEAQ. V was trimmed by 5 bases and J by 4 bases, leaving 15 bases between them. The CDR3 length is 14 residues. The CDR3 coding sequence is TGTGCCAGCAGCCCGTTAATCCCCGCATACGAGCAGTACTTC. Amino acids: CASSPLIPAYEQYF.

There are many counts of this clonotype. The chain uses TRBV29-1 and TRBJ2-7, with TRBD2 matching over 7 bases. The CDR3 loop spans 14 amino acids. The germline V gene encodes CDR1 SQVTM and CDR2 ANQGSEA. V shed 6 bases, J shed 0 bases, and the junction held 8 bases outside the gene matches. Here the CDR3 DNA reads TGCAGCGTCGGGGGGAGGCCGGACTCCTACGAGCAGTACTTC. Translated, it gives CSVGGRPDSYEQYF.

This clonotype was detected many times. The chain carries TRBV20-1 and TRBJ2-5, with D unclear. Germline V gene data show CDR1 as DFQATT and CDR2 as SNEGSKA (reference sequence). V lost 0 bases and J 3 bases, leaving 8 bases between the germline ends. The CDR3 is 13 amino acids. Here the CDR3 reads CSARDLSKETQYF. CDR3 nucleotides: TGCAGTGCTAGAGATTTAAGCAAAGAGACCCAGTACTTC.

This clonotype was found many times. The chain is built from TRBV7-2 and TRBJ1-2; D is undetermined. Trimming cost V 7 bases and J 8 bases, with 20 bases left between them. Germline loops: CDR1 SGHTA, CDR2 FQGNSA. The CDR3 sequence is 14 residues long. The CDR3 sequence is CASNSNFRRVGYTF. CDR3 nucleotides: TGTGCCAGCAACTCCAACTTCAGGAGGGTCGGCTACACCTTC.

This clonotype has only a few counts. The CDR3 DNA is TGCGCCAGCAGCCAATATTCGCCGGGACCGAATATCTATGGCTACACCTTC. This codes for CASSQYSPGPNIYGYTF. This chain links TRBV4-3 with TRBJ1-2, with D possibly matching TRBD1 (5 bases). CDR1 LGHNA and CDR2 YSLEER come from the germline V gene. This CDR3 is 17 amino acids long. V lost 2 bases to trimming and J lost 4 bases, with 20 bases between them.